These T cell receptor beta chains were read from a single sample in a study of Tregs in tolerant kidney transplant recipients. Libraries were prepared by immunoSEQ multiplex PCR; TCRdb keeps only in-frame clonotypes and omits some of them. The table records tens of thousands of clones, 85% to 90% of them present only once. The material sequenced was CD4+ T cells from blood, taken before the transplant. These receptors originate from a human donor who received a combined kidney and bone marrow transplant. Both conserved end residues are trimmed from each CDR3. Fields, in order: V gene, J gene, D gene, CDR3 protein. The D gene is left open where the match is weak.

V gene: TRBV7-2; J gene: TRBJ2-7; D gene: TRBD1; CDR3 protein: ASSLVGGTGFYEQY
V gene: TRBV5-1; J gene: TRBJ2-7; D gene: -; CDR3 protein: ASRPSAGMNEQY
V gene: TRBV28; J gene: TRBJ1-4; D gene: -; CDR3 protein: ASSGGPHRA
V gene: TRBV2; J gene: TRBJ1-1; D gene: -; CDR3 protein: ASSTSRMNTEAF
V gene: TRBV5-1; J gene: TRBJ2-1; D gene: TRBD1; CDR3 protein: ASSWGQDSRNEQF
V gene: TRBV4-1; J gene: TRBJ2-7; D gene: TRBD2; CDR3 protein: ASSQGLAGVAEQY
V gene: TRBV7-2; J gene: TRBJ2-2; D gene: -; CDR3 protein: ASSRDTGELF
V gene: TRBV19; J gene: TRBJ1-4; D gene: -; CDR3 protein: ASSRNRDGEKLF
V gene: TRBV6-5; J gene: TRBJ1-2; D gene: TRBD1; CDR3 protein: ASSYFGQGRGYGYT
V gene: TRBV11-2; J gene: TRBJ2-7; D gene: TRBD1; CDR3 protein: ASSPGQGVGEQY
V gene: TRBV29-1; J gene: TRBJ1-2; D gene: -; CDR3 protein: SVEDQVGYYGYT
V gene: TRBV2; J gene: TRBJ2-3; D gene: TRBD2; CDR3 protein: ASSLSSGRGTDTQY
V gene: TRBV28; J gene: TRBJ1-5; D gene: -; CDR3 protein: ASTGGLGNQPQH
V gene: TRBV6-6; J gene: TRBJ2-7; D gene: TRBD2; CDR3 protein: ASSWEGRAYEQY
V gene: TRBV5-1; J gene: TRBJ1-1; D gene: -; CDR3 protein: ASSLGQYTEAF
V gene: TRBV10-2; J gene: TRBJ2-1; D gene: TRBD2; CDR3 protein: ASSRTSGSLQDEQF
V gene: TRBV5-4; J gene: TRBJ2-7; D gene: TRBD2; CDR3 protein: ASSLRGGSYEQY
V gene: TRBV11-2; J gene: TRBJ2-7; D gene: -; CDR3 protein: ASSLSFTSYEQY
V gene: TRBV29-1; J gene: TRBJ2-4; D gene: -; CDR3 protein: SVGGEIAKNIQY
V gene: TRBV7-2; J gene: TRBJ2-1; D gene: TRBD2; CDR3 protein: ASSSGTSGRPNEQF
V gene: TRBV19; J gene: TRBJ1-2; D gene: TRBD1; CDR3 protein: ASSHARDRGLFDYGYT
V gene: TRBV19; J gene: TRBJ1-5; D gene: -; CDR3 protein: ASSIMGYSNQPQH
V gene: TRBV19; J gene: TRBJ1-4; D gene: TRBD1; CDR3 protein: ASMLGTGIGKLF
V gene: TRBV4-3; J gene: TRBJ1-2; D gene: -; CDR3 protein: ASSPGGPNYGYT
V gene: TRBV11-2; J gene: TRBJ1-2; D gene: -; CDR3 protein: ASSLLDRALLYGYT